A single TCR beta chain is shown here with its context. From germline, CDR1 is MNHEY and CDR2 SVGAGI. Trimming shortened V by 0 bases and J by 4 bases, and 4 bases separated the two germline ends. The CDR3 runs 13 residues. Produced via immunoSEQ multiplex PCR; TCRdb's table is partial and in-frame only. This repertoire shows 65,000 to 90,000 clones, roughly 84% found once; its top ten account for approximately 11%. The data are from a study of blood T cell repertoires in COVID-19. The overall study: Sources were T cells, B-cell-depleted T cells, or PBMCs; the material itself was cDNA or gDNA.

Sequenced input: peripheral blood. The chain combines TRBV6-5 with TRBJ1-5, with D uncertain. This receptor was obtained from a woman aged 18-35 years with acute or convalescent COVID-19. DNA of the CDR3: TGTGCCAGCAGTTACTCGCGGAATCAGCCCCAGCATTTT. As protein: CASSYSRNQPQHF.